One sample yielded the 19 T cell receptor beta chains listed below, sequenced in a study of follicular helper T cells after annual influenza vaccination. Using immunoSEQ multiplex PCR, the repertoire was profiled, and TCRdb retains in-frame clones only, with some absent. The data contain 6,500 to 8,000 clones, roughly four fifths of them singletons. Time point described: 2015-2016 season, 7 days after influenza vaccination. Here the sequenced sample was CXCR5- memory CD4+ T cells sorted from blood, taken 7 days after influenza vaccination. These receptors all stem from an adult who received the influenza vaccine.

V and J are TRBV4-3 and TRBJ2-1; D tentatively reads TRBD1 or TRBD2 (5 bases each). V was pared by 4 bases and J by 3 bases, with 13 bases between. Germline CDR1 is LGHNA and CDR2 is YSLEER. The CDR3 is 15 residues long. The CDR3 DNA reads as TGCGCCAGCAGCCCGTCCCTGGGGGACTACAATGAGCAGTTCTTC. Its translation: CASSPSLGDYNEQFF.

The CDR3 DNA sequence: TGTGCCAGTAGTATGGGGCGGACTAGTATGAATGAGCAGTTCTTC. Protein product: CASSMGRTSMNEQFF. The V and J genes are TRBV19 and TRBJ2-1; TRBD2 matches at 7 bases. J gave up 7 bases and V 3 bases, and 9 bases lay outside the gene matches. CDR1 is LNHDA, CDR2 SQIVND, per germline (reference sequence). The CDR3 contains 15 residues.

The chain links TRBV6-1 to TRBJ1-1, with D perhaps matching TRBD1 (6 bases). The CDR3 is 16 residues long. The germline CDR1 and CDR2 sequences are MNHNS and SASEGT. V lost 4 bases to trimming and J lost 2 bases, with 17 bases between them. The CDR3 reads CASSAPPGQFNTEAFF. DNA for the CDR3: TGTGCCAGCAGTGCACCCCCTGGACAGTTTAACACTGAAGCTTTCTTT.

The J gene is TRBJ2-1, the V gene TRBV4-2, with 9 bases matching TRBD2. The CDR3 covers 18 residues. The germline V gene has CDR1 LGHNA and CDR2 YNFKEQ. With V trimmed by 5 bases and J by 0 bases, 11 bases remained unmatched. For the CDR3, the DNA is TGTGCCAGCAGCAAGACTAGCGGTCCGTCCGACTCCTACAATGAGCAGTTCTTC. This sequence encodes CASSKTSGPSDSYNEQFF.

In DNA form, the CDR3 reads TGTGCCAGCAGCTTAGAAAAGGGGCCCAATCAGCCCCAGCATTTT. Translated: CASSLEKGPNQPQHF. The V call is TRBV7-2, the J call TRBJ1-5; possible D gene TRBD1, 5 bases. This CDR3 contains 15 residues. CDR1 SGHTA and CDR2 FQGNSA come from the germline V gene. With 1 base removed from V and 3 bases from J, the gap between germline ends came to 10 bases.

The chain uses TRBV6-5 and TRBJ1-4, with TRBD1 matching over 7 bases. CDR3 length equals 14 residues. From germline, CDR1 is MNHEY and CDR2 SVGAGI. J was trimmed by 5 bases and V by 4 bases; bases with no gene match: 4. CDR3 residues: CASSLSRGNEKLFF. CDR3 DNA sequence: TGTGCCAGCAGTTTATCCAGGGGGAATGAAAAACTGTTTTTT.

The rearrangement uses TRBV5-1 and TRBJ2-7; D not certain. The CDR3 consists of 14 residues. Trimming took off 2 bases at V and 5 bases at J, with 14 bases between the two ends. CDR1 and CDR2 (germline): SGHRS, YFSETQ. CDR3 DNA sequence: TGCGCCAGCAGCTTAGGGTCGGAGTTAGACGAGCAGTACTTC. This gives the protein CASSLGSELDEQYF.

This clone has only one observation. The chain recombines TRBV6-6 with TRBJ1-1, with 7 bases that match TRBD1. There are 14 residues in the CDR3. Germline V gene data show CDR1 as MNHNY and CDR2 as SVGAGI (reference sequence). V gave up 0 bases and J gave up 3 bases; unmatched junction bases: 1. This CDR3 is CASSYSQGDTEAFF. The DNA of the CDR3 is TGTGCCAGCAGTTACTCTCAGGGGGACACTGAAGCTTTCTTT.

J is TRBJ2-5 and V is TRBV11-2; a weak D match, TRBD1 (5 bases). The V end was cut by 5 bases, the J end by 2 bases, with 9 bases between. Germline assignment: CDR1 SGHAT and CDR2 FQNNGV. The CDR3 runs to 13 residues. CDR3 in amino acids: CASSPGLQETQYF. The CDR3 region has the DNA TGTGCCAGCAGCCCAGGGCTACAAGAGACCCAGTACTTC. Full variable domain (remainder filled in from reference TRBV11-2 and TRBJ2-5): EAGVAQSPRYKIIEKRQSVAFWCNPISGHATLYWYQQILGQGPKLLIQFQNNGVVDDSQLPKDRFSAERLKGVDSTLKIQPAKLEDSAVYLCASSPGLQETQYFGPGTRLLVL.

The CDR3 bases are TGTGCCAGTAGTATAGTTGGACAGGGGGCCACCTACGAGCAGTACTTC. This codes for CASSIVGQGATYEQYF. The chain recombines TRBV19 with TRBJ2-7, with 11 nucleotides matching TRBD1. V lost 1 base, J lost 2 bases, and 4 bases stayed unmatched. Germline CDR1 is LNHDA and CDR2 is SQIVND (reference sequence). CDR3 length equals 16 residues.

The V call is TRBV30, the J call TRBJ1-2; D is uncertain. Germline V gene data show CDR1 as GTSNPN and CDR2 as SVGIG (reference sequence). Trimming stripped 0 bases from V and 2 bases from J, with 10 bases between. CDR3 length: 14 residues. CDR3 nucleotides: TGTGCCTGGAGTGTACGTGTTCAGAACTATGGCTACACCTTC. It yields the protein CAWSVRVQNYGYTF.

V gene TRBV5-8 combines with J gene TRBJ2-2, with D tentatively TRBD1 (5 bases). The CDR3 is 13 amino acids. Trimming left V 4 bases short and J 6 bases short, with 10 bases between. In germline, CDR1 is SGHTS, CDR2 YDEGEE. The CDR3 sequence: CASSRPGPGELFF. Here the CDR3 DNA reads TGTGCCAGCAGCCGGCCAGGGCCCGGGGAGCTGTTTTTT. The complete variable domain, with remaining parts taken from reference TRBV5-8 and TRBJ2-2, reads EAGVTQSPTHLIKTRGQQATLRCSPISGHTSVYWYQQALGLGLQFLLWYDEGEERNRGNFPPRFSGRQFPNYSSELNVNALELEDSALYLCASSRPGPGELFFGEGSRLTVL.

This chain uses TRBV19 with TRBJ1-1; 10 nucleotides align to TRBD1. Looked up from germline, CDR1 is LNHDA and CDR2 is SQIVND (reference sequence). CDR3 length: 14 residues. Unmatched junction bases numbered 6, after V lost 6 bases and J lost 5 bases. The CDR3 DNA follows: TGTGCCAGTAGGGTGACAGGGGGCATTACTGAAGCTTTCTTT. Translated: CASRVTGGITEAFF. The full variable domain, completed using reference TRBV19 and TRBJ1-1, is DGGITQSPKYLFRKEGQNVTLSCEQNLNHDAMYWYRQDPGQGLRLIYYSQIVNDFQKGDIAEGYSVSREKKESFPLTVTSAQKNPTAFYLCASRVTGGITEAFFGQGTRLTVV.

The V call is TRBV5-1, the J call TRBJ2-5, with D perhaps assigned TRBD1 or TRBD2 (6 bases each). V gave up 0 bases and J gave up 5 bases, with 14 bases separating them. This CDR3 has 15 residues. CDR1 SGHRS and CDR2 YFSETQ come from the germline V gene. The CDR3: CASSLVLEGGETQYF. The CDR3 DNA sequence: TGCGCCAGCAGCTTGGTTCTAGAGGGGGGCGAGACCCAGTACTTC.

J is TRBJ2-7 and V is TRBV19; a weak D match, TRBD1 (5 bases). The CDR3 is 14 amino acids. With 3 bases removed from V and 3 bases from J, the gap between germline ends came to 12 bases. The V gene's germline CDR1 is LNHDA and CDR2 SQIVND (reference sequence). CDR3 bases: TGTGCCAGTAGTATCAGGGCCGGAAACTACGAGCAGTACTTC. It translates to CASSIRAGNYEQYF.

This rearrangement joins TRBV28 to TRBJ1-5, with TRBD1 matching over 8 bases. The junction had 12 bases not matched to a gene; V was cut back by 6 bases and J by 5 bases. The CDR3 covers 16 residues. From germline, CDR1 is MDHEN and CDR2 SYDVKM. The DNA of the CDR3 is TGTGCCAGCAGAACCCTCCGACAGGGGCCTTATCAGCCCCAGCATTTT. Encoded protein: CASRTLRQGPYQPQHF. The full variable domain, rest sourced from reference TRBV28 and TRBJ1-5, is DVKVTQSSRYLVKRTGEKVFLECVQDMDHENMFWYRQDPGLGLRLIYFSYDVKMKEKGDIPEGYSVSREKKERFSLILESASTNQTSMYLCASRTLRQGPYQPQHFGDGTRLSIL.

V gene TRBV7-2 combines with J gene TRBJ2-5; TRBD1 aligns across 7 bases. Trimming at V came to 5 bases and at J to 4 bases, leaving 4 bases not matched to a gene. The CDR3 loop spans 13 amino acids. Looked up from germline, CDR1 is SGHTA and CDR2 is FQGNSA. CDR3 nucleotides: TGTGCCAGCAGCCTCCGGGACAGAGAGACCCAGTACTTC. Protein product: CASSLRDRETQYF.

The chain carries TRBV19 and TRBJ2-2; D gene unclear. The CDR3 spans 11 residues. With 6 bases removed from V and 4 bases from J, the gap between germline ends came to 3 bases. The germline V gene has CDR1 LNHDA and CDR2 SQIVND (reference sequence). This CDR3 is CASRSTGELFF. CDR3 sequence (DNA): TGTGCCAGTAGGTCCACCGGGGAGCTGTTTTTT.

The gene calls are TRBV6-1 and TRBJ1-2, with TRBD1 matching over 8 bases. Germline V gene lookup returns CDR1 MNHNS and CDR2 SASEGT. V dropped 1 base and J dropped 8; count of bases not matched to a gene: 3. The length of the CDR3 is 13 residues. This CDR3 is CASSEGTGIGYTF. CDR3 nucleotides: TGTGCCAGCAGTGAAGGGACAGGGATCGGCTACACCTTC.